Each of the 19 T cell receptor beta chains below was sequenced from the same sample in a study of T cells in Graves' hyperthyroidism and ophthalmopathy. RNA transcripts provided the source from which TCR beta CDR3 regions were amplified. HTBI primers were the set used in a first-round RT-PCR of the TCR CDR3. Each CDR3 protein is one row after TCRdb ran MiXCR on the multiplex PCR reads. This sample has 350,000 to 450,000 distinct CDR3 sequences, with 17% found just once. Sequenced input: blood. Receptor source: a young woman with Graves' hyperthyroidism that later progressed to Graves' ophthalmopathy.

This sequence joins TRBV4-2 and TRBJ2-7; 10 bases fit TRBD2. Unmatched junction bases numbered 5, after V lost 0 bases and J lost 3 bases. CDR3 length: 16 amino acids. The germline V gene has CDR1 LGHNA and CDR2 YNFKEQ. CDR3 DNA: TGTGCCAGCAGCCAAGATTGGAGCGGGAGGGACTACGAGCAGTACTTC. It is translated as CASSQDWSGRDYEQYF.

Many counts were recorded for this clonotype. The CDR3 nucleotides read TGCGCCAGCAGCCAAGAGGACAGGTGGTCGGAGCAGTACTTC. This codes for CASSQEDRWSEQYF. The chain employs TRBV4-1 and TRBJ2-7, with TRBD1 matching over 7 bases. V shed 0 bases, J shed 7 bases, and the junction held 6 bases outside the gene matches. There are 14 residues in the CDR3. Germline CDR1 is MGHRA and CDR2 is YSYEKL.

There are many counts of this clonotype. V is TRBV5-6 and J is TRBJ1-4; the D gene is possibly TRBD1 (5 bases). V shed 3 bases and J shed 8 bases, with 23 bases lying between them. This CDR3 region has 17 residues. CDR1 and CDR2 from the germline V gene are SGHDT and YYEEEE. CDR3 DNA: TGTGCCAGCAGCTCGTCCGGGACGTCAAGACGGAAGGAAAAACTGTTTTTT. Protein product: CASSSSGTSRRKEKLFF.

The table lists this clonotype with many counts. The CDR3 spells CASSPRDGGNTIYF. Written as DNA, the CDR3 is TGCGCCAGCAGCCCCAGAGATGGTGGAAACACCATATATTTT. The chain joins TRBV5-1 to TRBJ1-3; D gene ambiguous. This CDR3 has 14 amino acids. Germline-derived CDR1 and CDR2 are SGHRS and YFSETQ. V lost 4 bases and J lost 3, with 11 bases in between. Complete variable domain (other parts from reference TRBV5-1 and TRBJ1-3): KAGVTQTPRYLIKTRGQQVTLSCSPISGHRSVSWYQQTPGQGLQFLFEYFSETQRNKGNFPGRFSGRQFSNSRSEMNVSTLELGDSALYLCASSPRDGGNTIYFGEGSWLTVV.

This clonotype was seen only once. V gene TRBV27 combines with J gene TRBJ2-7, with 13 nucleotides matching TRBD2. Germline trimming cut 6 bases from V and 5 bases from J; bases unmatched to any gene: 10. CDR3 length: 16 amino acids. Germline values: CDR1 MNHEY, CDR2 SMNVEV (reference sequence). CDR3 nucleotides: TGTGCCAGCAGGGAACTAGCGGGGGGGTTGTGGCACGAGCAGTACTTC. Residues: CASRELAGGLWHEQYF.

A few counts support this clonotype. This chain connects TRBV3-1 to TRBJ2-5; TRBD1 matches 9 bases. V lost 5 bases and J lost 4; bases outside the gene matches: 5. The CDR3 extends over 14 amino acids. Looked up from germline, CDR1 is LGHDT and CDR2 is YNNKEL (reference sequence). The CDR3 region is CASSYTGGRETQYF. The CDR3 region has the DNA TGTGCCAGCAGCTATACAGGGGGCCGAGAGACCCAGTACTTC.

This clonotype was counted a few times. This chain connects TRBV7-9 to TRBJ2-7; 8 bases line up with TRBD2. This CDR3 contains 15 residues. Germline V gives CDR1 SEHNR, CDR2 FQNEAQ (reference sequence). J gave up 5 bases and V 6 bases, and 12 bases lay outside the gene matches. CDR3 protein: CASSTTGRANHEQYF. The DNA of the CDR3 is TGTGCCAGCAGTACGACCGGGAGGGCGAACCACGAGCAGTACTTC.

V and J are TRBV4-1 and TRBJ2-7; no clear D gene. The CDR3 is 15 amino acids. CDR1 is MGHRA and CDR2 is YSYEKL in the germline V gene. Deletions cut 0 bases from V and 1 base from J, with 10 bases between. The CDR3 spells CASSQDPSPSYEQYF. Here the CDR3 DNA reads TGCGCCAGCAGCCAAGATCCTAGTCCGTCCTACGAGCAGTACTTC.

V is TRBV7-2 and J is TRBJ2-1, with TRBD2 identical over 12 bases. The end of the DNA aligns better with TRBJ2-7, so the J call may be wrong. Germline CDR1 reads SGHTA; CDR2 reads FQGNSA. This CDR3 region has 15 residues. This chain's CDR3 is CASSPGLAGNNEQYF. The CDR3 region has the DNA TGTGCCAGCAGCCCTGGACTAGCGGGGAACAATGAGCAGTACTTC.

This clonotype has more than one count but fewer than ten. V and J are TRBV7-9 and TRBJ2-2; 7 bases map to TRBD2. This CDR3 is 13 amino acids long. Germline trimming cut 8 bases from V and 3 bases from J; bases unmatched to any gene: 3. Looked up from germline, CDR1 is SEHNR and CDR2 is FQNEAQ (reference sequence). The CDR3 DNA is TGTGCCAGCGGCGGGAGAGACACCGGGGAGCTGTTTTTT. It is translated as CASGGRDTGELFF.

This clonotype has ten or more counts. J is TRBJ2-1 and V is TRBV19; perhaps TRBD1 as D (7 bases). With 3 bases removed from V and 6 bases from J, the gap between germline ends came to 15 bases. CDR1 is LNHDA and CDR2 is SQIVND in the germline V gene (reference sequence). The CDR3 runs 15 residues. For the CDR3, the DNA is TGTGCCAGTAGTATTCTGGGCGGGACAGCCAATGAGCAGTTCTTC. Translating it yields CASSILGGTANEQFF.

Only a few counts were recorded for this clonotype. The rearrangement uses TRBV20-1 and TRBJ2-5; 13 bases align to TRBD2. There are 13 residues in the CDR3. CDR1 and CDR2 from the germline V gene are DFQATT and SNEGSKA (reference sequence). V was clipped by 3 bases and J by 5 bases; unmatched bases: 0. CDR3 bases: TGCAGTGCTAGGACTAGCGGGAGGGAGACCCAGTACTTC. This gives the protein CSARTSGRETQYF.

This clonotype was observed at least ten times. The rearrangement links TRBV20-1 to TRBJ1-5, with D possibly matching TRBD1 (6 bases). In germline, CDR1 is DFQATT, CDR2 SNEGSKA (reference sequence). Trimming removed 1 base at V and 6 bases at J, with 10 bases between. There are 13 residues in the CDR3. CDR3 nucleotide sequence: TGCAGTGCTAGAGCACAGGGCTTTCAGCCCCAGCATTTT. Protein: CSARAQGFQPQHF.

This clonotype was observed a handful of times. The J gene is TRBJ2-7, the V gene TRBV4-1; D remains unclear. The CDR3 extends over 12 amino acids. Trimming left V 1 base short and J 2 bases short, with 3 bases between. Germline assignment: CDR1 MGHRA and CDR2 YSYEKL. The CDR3 loop is CASSQGTYEQYF. The CDR3, as DNA: TGCGCCAGCAGCCAAGGTACCTACGAGCAGTACTTC.

The V and J genes are TRBV4-1 and TRBJ1-5, with no clear D. This CDR3 region has 13 residues. V gave up 1 base and J gave up 7 bases, with 8 bases separating them. The germline CDR1 and CDR2 sequences are MGHRA and YSYEKL. The CDR3 DNA reads as TGCGCCAGCAGCCAAGGGGAAGGGCAGCCCCAGCATTTT. Protein: CASSQGEGQPQHF.

The V gene is TRBV5-1, the J gene TRBJ2-7; no firm D call. The germline V and J ends were trimmed by 0 bases and 6 bases, with 13 bases remaining between them. Germline V gives CDR1 SGHRS, CDR2 YFSETQ. The CDR3 runs to 14 residues. The CDR3 region is CASSLGLAWFEQYF. CDR3 DNA sequence: TGCGCCAGCAGCTTGGGTCTCGCCTGGTTCGAGCAGTACTTC.

This clonotype was counted ten times or more. The gene calls are TRBV5-1 and TRBJ2-7, with 8 bases that match TRBD1. The CDR3 spans 15 residues. In germline, CDR1 is SGHRS, CDR2 YFSETQ. V shed 7 bases, J shed 5 bases, and the junction held 14 bases outside the gene matches. This CDR3 is CASQPLPGGRHEQYF. CDR3 sequence (DNA): TGCGCCAGCCAGCCCCTCCCAGGGGGCAGACACGAGCAGTACTTC.

Notes on this clonotype: A read error is possible here, since a much larger clone lies one base away. The chain is built from TRBV12-3 or TRBV12-4 and TRBJ2-1; weak D call: TRBD2 (6 bases). The CDR3 length is 14 residues. Trimming took 5 bases from V and 7 from J, leaving 15 bases between them. The CDR3, as DNA: TGTGCCAGCAGTCTCGGGAGCGGAGGGAATGAGCAGTTCTTC. Translated: CASSLGSGGNEQFF.

In this sample, this clonotype turned up many times. V usage is TRBV6-1 and J usage is TRBJ2-5; tentative D call: TRBD2 (5 bases). This CDR3 spans 13 amino acids. Germline V lookup: CDR1 MNHNS, CDR2 SASEGT. V was trimmed by 7 bases and J by 2 bases, leaving 11 bases between them. CDR3 protein: CASTSGSQETQYF. CDR3 nucleotides: TGTGCCAGCACTTCGGGGAGTCAAGAGACCCAGTACTTC.